This TCR beta chain was profiled in a study of cytomegalovirus exposure and HLA in healthy donors. Both 60 Vbeta primers and 13 Jbeta primers went into the PCR. Profiling relied on immunoSEQ multiplex PCR, and the TCRdb table lists in-frame clones only, not all of them. The sample lists 80,000 to 95,000 clones; 60% to 80% were seen once. Per the germline V gene, CDR1 is LGHNA and CDR2 is YSLEER. V trimming: 4 bases; J trimming: 6 bases; junction bases outside the gene matches: 12. CDR3 length: 15 residues. The material sequenced was PBMCs. The TCR was taken from a woman younger than 45 in good health and CMV-seronegative. The genes are TRBV4-3 and TRBJ2-7, with 7 bases identical to TRBD1. The CDR3 region has the DNA TGCGCCAGCAGCCGAACTTACAGGGGCCTCTCCGAGCAGTACTTC. Its protein product is CASSRTYRGLSEQYF.